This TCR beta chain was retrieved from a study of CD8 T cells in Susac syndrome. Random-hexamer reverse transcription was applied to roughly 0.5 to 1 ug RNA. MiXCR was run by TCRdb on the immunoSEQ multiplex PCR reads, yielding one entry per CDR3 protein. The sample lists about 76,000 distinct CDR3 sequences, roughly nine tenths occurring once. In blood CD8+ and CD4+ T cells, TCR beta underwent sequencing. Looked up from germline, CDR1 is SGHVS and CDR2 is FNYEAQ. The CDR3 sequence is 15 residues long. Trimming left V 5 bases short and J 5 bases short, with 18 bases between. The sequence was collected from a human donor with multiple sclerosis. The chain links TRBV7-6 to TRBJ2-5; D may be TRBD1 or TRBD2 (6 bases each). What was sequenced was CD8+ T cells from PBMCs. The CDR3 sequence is CASSPLGGPGETQYF. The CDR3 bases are TGTGCCAGCAGCCCACTGGGGGGCCCAGGGGAGACCCAGTACTTC.